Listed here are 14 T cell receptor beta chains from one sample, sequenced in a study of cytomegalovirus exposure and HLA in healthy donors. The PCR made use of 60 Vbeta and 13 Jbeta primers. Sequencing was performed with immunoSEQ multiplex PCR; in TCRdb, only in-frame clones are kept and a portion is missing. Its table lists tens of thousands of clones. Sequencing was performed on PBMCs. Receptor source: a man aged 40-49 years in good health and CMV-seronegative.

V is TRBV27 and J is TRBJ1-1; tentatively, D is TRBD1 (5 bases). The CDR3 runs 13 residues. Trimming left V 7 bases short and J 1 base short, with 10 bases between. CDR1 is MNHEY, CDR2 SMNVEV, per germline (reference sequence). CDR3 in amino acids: CASKGGTNTEAFF. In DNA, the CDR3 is TGTGCCAGCAAGGGAGGGACGAACACTGAAGCTTTCTTT.

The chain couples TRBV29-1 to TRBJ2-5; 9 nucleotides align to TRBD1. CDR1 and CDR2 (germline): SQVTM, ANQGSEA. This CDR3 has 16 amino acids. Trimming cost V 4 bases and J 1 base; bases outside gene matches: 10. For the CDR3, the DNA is TGCAGCGTTGCCCCCCGGACAGGGGAGCGCCAAGAGACCCAGTACTTC. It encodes CSVAPRTGERQETQYF.

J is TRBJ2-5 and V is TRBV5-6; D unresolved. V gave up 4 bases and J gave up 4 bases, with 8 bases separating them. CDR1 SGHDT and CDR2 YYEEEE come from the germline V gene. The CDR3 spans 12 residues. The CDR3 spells CASSRYRETQYF. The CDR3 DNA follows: TGTGCCAGCAGCCGCTACAGAGAGACCCAGTACTTC.

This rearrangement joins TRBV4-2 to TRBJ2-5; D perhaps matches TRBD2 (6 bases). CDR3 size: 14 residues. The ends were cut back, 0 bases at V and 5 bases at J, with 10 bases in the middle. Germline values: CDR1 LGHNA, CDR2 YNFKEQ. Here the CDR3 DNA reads TGTGCCAGCAGCCAAGACCGGGGGAGGGAGACCCAGTACTTC. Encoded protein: CASSQDRGRETQYF.

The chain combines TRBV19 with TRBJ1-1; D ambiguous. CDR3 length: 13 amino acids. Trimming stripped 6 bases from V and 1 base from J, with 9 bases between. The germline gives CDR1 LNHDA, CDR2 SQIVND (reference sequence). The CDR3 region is CASSVTRNTEAFF. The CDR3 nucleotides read TGTGCCAGTAGCGTGACAAGGAACACTGAAGCTTTCTTT.

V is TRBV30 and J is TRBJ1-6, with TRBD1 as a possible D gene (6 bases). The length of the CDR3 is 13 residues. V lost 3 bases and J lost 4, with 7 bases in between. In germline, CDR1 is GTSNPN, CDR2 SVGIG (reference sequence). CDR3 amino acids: CAWRGQYNSPLHF. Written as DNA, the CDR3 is TGTGCCTGGAGGGGACAATATAATTCACCCCTCCACTTT.

The CDR3 DNA reads as TGTGCCAGCAGCGCCCAACAGGAGAACACTGAAGCTTTCTTT. Amino acid sequence: CASSAQQENTEAFF. The chain joins TRBV9 to TRBJ1-1, with a possible D match to TRBD1 (5 bases). CDR3 length: 14 amino acids. The germline V gene encodes CDR1 SGDLS and CDR2 YYNGEE. Deletions cut 3 bases from V and 1 base from J, with 10 bases between. Based on the CDR3 plus reference TRBV9 and TRBJ1-1, the full variable domain is DSGVTQTPKHLITATGQRVTLRCSPRSGDLSVYWYQQSLDQGLQFLIQYYNGEERAKGNILERFSAQQFPDLHSELNLSSLELGDSALYFCASSAQQENTEAFFGQGTRLTVV.

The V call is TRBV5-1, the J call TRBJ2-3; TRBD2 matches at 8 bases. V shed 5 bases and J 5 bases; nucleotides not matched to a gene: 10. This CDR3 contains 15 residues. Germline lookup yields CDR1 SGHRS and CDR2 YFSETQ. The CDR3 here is CASRPAAGGLDTQYF. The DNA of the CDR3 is TGCGCCAGCAGACCCGCGGCGGGGGGCTTAGATACGCAGTATTTT. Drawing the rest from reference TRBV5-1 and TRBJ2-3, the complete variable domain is KAGVTQTPRYLIKTRGQQVTLSCSPISGHRSVSWYQQTPGQGLQFLFEYFSETQRNKGNFPGRFSGRQFSNSRSEMNVSTLELGDSALYLCASRPAAGGLDTQYFGPGTRLTVL.

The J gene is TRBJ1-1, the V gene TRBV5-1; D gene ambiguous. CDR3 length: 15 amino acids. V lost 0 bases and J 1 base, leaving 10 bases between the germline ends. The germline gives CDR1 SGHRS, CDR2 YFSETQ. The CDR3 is CASSLDGERNTEAFF. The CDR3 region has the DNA TGCGCCAGCAGCTTGGATGGGGAGAGGAACACTGAAGCTTTCTTT.

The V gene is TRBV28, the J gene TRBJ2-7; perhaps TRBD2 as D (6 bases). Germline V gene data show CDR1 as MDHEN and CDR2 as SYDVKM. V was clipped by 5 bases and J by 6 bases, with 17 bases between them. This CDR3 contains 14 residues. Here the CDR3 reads CASSPGTLVFEQYF. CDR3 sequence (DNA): TGTGCCAGCAGTCCAGGGACTCTCGTCTTCGAGCAGTACTTC.

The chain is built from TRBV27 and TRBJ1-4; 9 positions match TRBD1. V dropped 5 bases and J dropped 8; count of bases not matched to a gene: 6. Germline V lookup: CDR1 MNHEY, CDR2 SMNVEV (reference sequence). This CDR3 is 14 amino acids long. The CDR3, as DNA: TGTGCCAGCAGTAACCGGGACAGGGTCGAAAAACTGTTTTTT. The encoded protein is CASSNRDRVEKLFF.

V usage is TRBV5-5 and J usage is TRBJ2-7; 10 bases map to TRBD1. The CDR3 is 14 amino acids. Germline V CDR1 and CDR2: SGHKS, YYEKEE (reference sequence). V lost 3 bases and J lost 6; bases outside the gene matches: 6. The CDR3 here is CASSSGQGGIEQYF. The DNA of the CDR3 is TGTGCCAGCAGCTCAGGACAGGGGGGGATCGAGCAGTACTTC.

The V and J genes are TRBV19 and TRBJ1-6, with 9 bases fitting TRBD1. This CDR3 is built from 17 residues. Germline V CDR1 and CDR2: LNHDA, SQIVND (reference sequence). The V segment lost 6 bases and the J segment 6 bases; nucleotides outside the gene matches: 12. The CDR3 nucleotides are TGTGCCAGTAGCACCGGTACCGGGACAGGGCTTAATTCACCCCTCCACTTT. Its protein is CASSTGTGTGLNSPLHF.

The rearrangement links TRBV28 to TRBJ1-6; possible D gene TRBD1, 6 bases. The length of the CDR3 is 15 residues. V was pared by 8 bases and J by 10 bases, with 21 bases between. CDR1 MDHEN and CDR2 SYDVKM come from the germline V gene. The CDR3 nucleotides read TGTGCCAGCTACTCATCCCAGGGGCGGGGGTCACCCCTCCACTTT. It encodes CASYSSQGRGSPLHF.